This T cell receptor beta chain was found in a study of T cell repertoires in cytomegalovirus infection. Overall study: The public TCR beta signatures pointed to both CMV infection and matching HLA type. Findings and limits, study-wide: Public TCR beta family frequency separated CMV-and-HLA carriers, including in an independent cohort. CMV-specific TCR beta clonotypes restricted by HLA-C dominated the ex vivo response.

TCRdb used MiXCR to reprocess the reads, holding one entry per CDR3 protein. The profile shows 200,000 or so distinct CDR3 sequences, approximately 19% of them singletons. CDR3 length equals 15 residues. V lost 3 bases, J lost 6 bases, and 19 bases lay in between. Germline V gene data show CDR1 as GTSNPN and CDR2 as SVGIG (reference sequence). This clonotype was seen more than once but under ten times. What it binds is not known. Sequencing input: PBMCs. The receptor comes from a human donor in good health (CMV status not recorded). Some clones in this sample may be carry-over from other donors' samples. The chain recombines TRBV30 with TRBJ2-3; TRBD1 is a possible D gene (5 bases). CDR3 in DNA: TGTGCCTGGAGCAAAGGAATACAGGCATTGGATACGCAGTATTTT. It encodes CAWSKGIQALDTQYF.